Below are 30 T cell receptor beta chains sequenced from a single sample in a study of OX40 agonist ivuxolimab in advanced cancers. Generated by immunoSEQ multiplex PCR, the TCRdb table keeps only in-frame clones and is missing some. The sample includes 70,000 to 85,000 clones, 70% to 90% of them seen just once. Sequencing used CD4+ or CD8+ T cells sorted from blood, obtained in a trial of the OX40 agonist ivuxolimab. Receptors were obtained from an adult with an advanced solid tumor such as melanoma, head and neck, liver or kidney cancer.

The chain couples TRBV9 to TRBJ2-1, with D possibly being TRBD1 (6 bases). Between the trimmed V and J ends, which lost 4 bases and 9 bases, there was a span of 14 bases. The V gene's germline CDR1 is SGDLS and CDR2 YYNGEE. The CDR3 is made up of 13 amino acids. The CDR3 is CASSPWGQGEQFF. The DNA for the CDR3 is TGTGCCAGCAGCCCCTGGGGGCAGGGTGAGCAGTTCTTC.

This clone is a singleton in its sample. The V and J genes are TRBV15 and TRBJ2-3; D not certain. The length of the CDR3 is 13 residues. The germline V and J ends were trimmed by 6 bases and 0 bases, with 7 bases remaining between them. CDR1 LNHNV and CDR2 YYDKDF come from the germline V gene (reference sequence). DNA for the CDR3: TGTGCCACCAGACCTGACAGCACAGATACGCAGTATTTT. The encoded protein is CATRPDSTDTQYF.

This clone was picked up one time. J is TRBJ2-1 and V is TRBV6-5; no reliable D call. This CDR3 has 16 amino acids. V was trimmed by 0 bases and J by 8 bases, leaving 17 bases between them. Germline lookup yields CDR1 MNHEY and CDR2 SVGAGI. The CDR3 is CASSYSTASSPYEQFF. The CDR3 bases are TGTGCCAGCAGTTACTCGACCGCCTCCTCCCCATATGAGCAGTTCTTC.

This clone has only one observation. V and J are TRBV19 and TRBJ2-7; possibly TRBD2 for D (6 bases). Trimming shortened V by 5 bases and J by 2 bases, and 10 bases separated the two germline ends. Germline CDR1 and CDR2: LNHDA and SQIVND (reference sequence). There are 13 residues in the CDR3. The CDR3 reads CASSPGTPYEQYF. In DNA, the CDR3 is TGTGCCAGTAGTCCTGGGACTCCCTACGAGCAGTACTTC.

The V and J genes are TRBV5-4 and TRBJ2-5; D may be TRBD1 or TRBD2 (5 bases each). Germline V CDR1 and CDR2: SGHNT, YYREEE (reference sequence). Deletions cut 4 bases from V and 4 bases from J, with 17 bases between. The CDR3 is 15 residues long. CDR3 protein: CASSNRGLGLETQYF. The CDR3 DNA sequence: TGTGCCAGCAGCAACCGAGGGTTGGGGCTAGAGACCCAGTACTTC.

The chain employs TRBV5-4 and TRBJ2-7, with unresolved D. The CDR3 covers 13 residues. The V gene lost 7 bases and the J gene lost 0 bases, with 11 bases spanning the gap. Germline CDR1 SGHNT, CDR2 YYREEE (reference sequence). CDR3 in amino acids: CASGKWGSYEQYF. DNA of the CDR3: TGTGCCAGCGGCAAGTGGGGCTCCTACGAGCAGTACTTC. Based on the CDR3 plus reference TRBV5-4 and TRBJ2-7, the full variable domain is ETGVTQSPTHLIKTRGQQVTLRCSSQSGHNTVSWYQQALGQGPQFIFQYYREEENGRGNFPPRFSGLQFPNYSSELNVNALELDDSALYLCASGKWGSYEQYFGPGTRLTVT.

The chain employs TRBV5-6 and TRBJ2-7; 7 bases fit TRBD2. The germline gives CDR1 SGHDT, CDR2 YYEEEE. This CDR3 is 14 amino acids long. J gave up 6 bases and V 4 bases, and 10 bases lay outside the gene matches. As DNA, the CDR3 is TGTGCCAGCAGCCCGGGACTAACGGGGGGCGAGCAGTACGTC. Its protein is CASSPGLTGGEQYV.

A few counts support this clone. The genes are TRBV30 and TRBJ1-5; TRBD1 is a possible D gene (5 bases). Trimming shortened V by 2 bases and J by 11 bases, and 19 bases separated the two germline ends. From germline, CDR1 is GTSNPN and CDR2 SVGIG (reference sequence). The CDR3 consists of 14 residues. The CDR3 region has the DNA TGTGCCTGGAGTATCGGGGGGAGTGAGTCGTCCCAGCATTTT. It specifies CAWSIGGSESSQHF. Full variable domain (remainder filled in from reference TRBV30 and TRBJ1-5): SQTIHQWPATLVQPVGSPLSLECTVEGTSNPNLYWYRQAAGRGLQLLFYSVGIGQISSEVPQNLSASRPQDRQFILSSKKLLLSDSGFYLCAWSIGGSESSQHFGDGTRLSIL.

The chain combines TRBV28 with TRBJ1-1, with D tentatively TRBD1 (6 bases). Deletions cut 2 bases from V and 4 bases from J, with 11 bases between. The germline CDR1 and CDR2 sequences are MDHEN and SYDVKM. The CDR3 is 14 amino acids. The CDR3 region is CASSLQGRITEAFF. The CDR3 bases are TGTGCCAGCAGTTTACAGGGGCGGATCACTGAAGCTTTCTTT.

The chain couples TRBV1 to TRBJ2-7. TRBV1 is a recognized pseudogene. The CDR3 runs to 15 residues. The DNA for the CDR3 is TGCACCAGCAGCCAAGGGTGGGGGAGAGCCTACGAGCAGTACGTC. Translating it yields CTSSQGWGRAYEQYV.

The V call is TRBV15, the J call TRBJ2-3; 8 bases are a match to TRBD1. CDR1 is LNHNV and CDR2 is YYDKDF in the germline V gene (reference sequence). The CDR3 spans 16 residues. V lost 0 bases and J lost 2; bases outside the gene matches: 4. The CDR3 DNA reads TGTGCCACCAGCAGAGATAGGGACAGGTTCACAGATACGCAGTATTTT. Protein sequence: CATSRDRDRFTDTQYF.

This clone came up a few times. V usage is TRBV6-6 and J usage is TRBJ1-5; D is perhaps TRBD1 (5 bases). Trimming took 10 bases from V and 0 from J, leaving 16 bases between them. CDR1 and CDR2 (germline): MNHNY, SVGAGI (reference sequence). This CDR3 is built from 15 residues. Here the CDR3 reads CAIGIGEYSNQPQHF. The CDR3 DNA is TGTGCCATCGGAATAGGGGAGTATAGCAATCAGCCCCAGCATTTT.

The rearrangement uses TRBV5-1 and TRBJ2-1; perhaps TRBD1 as D (5 bases). The CDR3 length is 15 residues. Germline V CDR1 and CDR2: SGHRS, YFSETQ. V lost 4 bases to trimming and J lost 0 bases, with 11 bases between them. The CDR3: CASSETASSYNEQFF. In DNA, the CDR3 is TGCGCCAGCAGCGAGACAGCGAGCTCCTACAATGAGCAGTTCTTC.

This chain links TRBV28 with TRBJ2-7; 8 nucleotides match TRBD2. The CDR3 length is 14 residues. After removal of 6 bases from V and 3 bases from J, the junction contained 7 bases not matched to a gene. Germline loops: CDR1 MDHEN, CDR2 SYDVKM. The CDR3 sequence is CASRTGTRGYEQYF. The CDR3, as DNA: TGTGCCAGCAGGACCGGGACTAGAGGCTACGAGCAGTACTTC.

The rearrangement uses TRBV19 and TRBJ2-3, with D possibly matching TRBD2 (5 bases). The germline gives CDR1 LNHDA, CDR2 SQIVND (reference sequence). CDR3 size: 15 residues. V was shortened by 0 bases and J by 1 base, with 8 bases between the two germline ends. The CDR3 here is CASSIDLSGTDTQYF. The CDR3 nucleotides read TGTGCCAGTAGTATAGATCTTAGCGGCACAGATACGCAGTATTTT.

The chain employs TRBV6-5 and TRBJ2-1; D not certain. This CDR3 is built from 11 residues. Trimming removed 5 bases at V and 10 bases at J, with 9 bases between. CDR1 MNHEY and CDR2 SVGAGI come from the germline V gene. In nucleotides, the CDR3 is TGTGCCAGCAGTGCCCCTGGCGAGCAGTTCTTC. Translated: CASSAPGEQFF.

V gene TRBV7-2 combines with J gene TRBJ2-1, with TRBD1 as a possible D gene (5 bases). Deletions cut 5 bases from V and 0 bases from J, with 11 bases between. The CDR3 contains 15 residues. CDR1 is SGHTA, CDR2 FQGNSA, per germline. The CDR3 sequence: CASSLGHPSYNEQFF. CDR3 nucleotides: TGTGCCAGCAGCCTAGGACACCCCTCCTACAATGAGCAGTTCTTC.

V gene TRBV4-2 combines with J gene TRBJ2-7, with 9 bases lining up with TRBD2. The V gene's germline CDR1 is LGHNA and CDR2 YNFKEQ. This CDR3 spans 16 amino acids. Losses at the gene ends were 0 bases for V and 4 bases for J; bases not matched to a gene: 7. In DNA form, the CDR3 reads TGTGCCAGCAGCCAAGAAATTGGGACTAGCAATTACGAGCAGTACTTC. It translates to CASSQEIGTSNYEQYF.

V is TRBV7-2 and J is TRBJ1-2; D is perhaps TRBD1 (6 bases). V shed 5 bases and J shed 5 bases, with 21 bases lying between them. Germline CDR1 is SGHTA and CDR2 is FQGNSA. This CDR3 region has 16 residues. The CDR3 reads CASSTTPGRGGYGYTF. The CDR3 DNA reads as TGTGCCAGCAGCACCACCCCGGGCAGGGGAGGTTATGGCTACACCTTC.

This chain joins TRBV5-8 and TRBJ1-1; D is possibly TRBD1 (6 bases). Trimming shortened V by 7 bases and J by 4 bases, and 17 bases separated the two germline ends. CDR3 length: 14 amino acids. Germline CDR1 and CDR2: SGHTS and YDEGEE. CDR3 loop: CASQRDGGRTEAFF. CDR3 in DNA: TGTGCCAGCCAACGCGACGGGGGGCGCACTGAAGCTTTCTTT.

V is TRBV5-4 and J is TRBJ2-3, with a possible D match to TRBD2 (6 bases). The CDR3 totals 16 residues. The germline V and J ends were trimmed by 4 bases and 2 bases, with 17 bases remaining between them. Germline V gene sequence: CDR1 SGHNT, CDR2 YYREEE (reference sequence). The CDR3 spells CASSLFRGMNTDTQYF. The CDR3 DNA sequence: TGTGCCAGCAGCCTATTTCGGGGGATGAACACAGATACGCAGTATTTT.

This clone was observed a single time. This chain links TRBV6-5 with TRBJ2-7, with D unresolved. Germline-derived CDR1 and CDR2 are MNHEY and SVGAGI. V was trimmed by 1 base and J by 7 bases, leaving 5 bases between them. The CDR3 is made up of 11 amino acids. The chain's CDR3 is CASSYYGEQYF. CDR3 DNA: TGTGCCAGCAGTTACTATGGTGAGCAGTACTTC.

A single count supports this clone. The chain employs TRBV6-5 and TRBJ2-7, with D perhaps TRBD1 or TRBD2 (5 bases each). This CDR3 region has 14 residues. Germline values: CDR1 MNHEY, CDR2 SVGAGI. The germline V and J ends were trimmed by 6 bases and 6 bases, with 18 bases remaining between them. CDR3 sequence reads: CASSSGTASGEQYF. The CDR3, as DNA: TGTGCCAGCAGCTCCGGGACGGCCTCGGGCGAGCAGTACTTC.

The chain couples TRBV5-8 to TRBJ2-2, with 9 bases fitting TRBD1. The CDR3 loop spans 15 amino acids. In germline, CDR1 is SGHTS, CDR2 YDEGEE. V lost 6 bases and J lost 3; bases outside the gene matches: 6. The CDR3 DNA is TGTGCCAGCACCTCGGGACAGGGTCACACCGGGGAGCTGTTTTTT. Translation gives CASTSGQGHTGELFF. The variable domain in full, with the rest retrieved from reference TRBV5-8 and TRBJ2-2, is EAGVTQSPTHLIKTRGQQATLRCSPISGHTSVYWYQQALGLGLQFLLWYDEGEERNRGNFPPRFSGRQFPNYSSELNVNALELEDSALYLCASTSGQGHTGELFFGEGSRLTVL.

This clone showed up just once. V is TRBV27 and J is TRBJ2-1, with TRBD2 matching over 9 bases. Germline CDR1 reads MNHEY; CDR2 reads SMNVEV (reference sequence). V lost 7 bases to trimming and J lost 9 bases; unmatched junction nucleotides: 10. This CDR3 comprises 14 residues. CDR3 in DNA: TGTGCCAGCACCCTAGCGGGACCTTTGGGTGAGCAGTTCTTC. Translation: CASTLAGPLGEQFF.

V gene TRBV9 combines with J gene TRBJ1-6; D call uncertain. Germline-derived CDR1 and CDR2 are SGDLS and YYNGEE. Trimming removed 0 bases at V and 8 bases at J, with 12 bases between. The CDR3 runs to 15 residues. This CDR3 reads CASSVVAEPYSPLHF. The CDR3 nucleotides are TGTGCCAGCAGCGTAGTGGCGGAACCTTATTCACCCCTCCACTTT.

The chain joins TRBV11-2 to TRBJ2-7; a possible D gene is TRBD1 (6 bases). In germline, CDR1 is SGHAT, CDR2 FQNNGV. This CDR3 comprises 13 residues. Trimming pared 5 bases from V and 3 bases from J, leaving 11 bases between. CDR3 in amino acids: CASSPEQGYEQYV. Here the CDR3 DNA reads TGTGCCAGCAGCCCTGAACAGGGCTACGAGCAGTACGTC.

This clone has just one count. The CDR3 sequence: CASSDSSQGDHNEQFF. The DNA for the CDR3 is TGTGCCAGCAGTGACTCGAGTCAGGGGGACCACAATGAGCAGTTCTTC. J is TRBJ2-1 and V is TRBV6-4; 7 nucleotides line up with TRBD1. Trimming took 0 bases from V and 5 from J; bases not matched to a gene: 7. CDR3 size: 16 residues. Germline CDR1 reads MRHNA; CDR2 reads SNTAGT.

This chain links TRBV7-2 with TRBJ2-1; TRBD2 matches 7 bases. Germline loops: CDR1 SGHTA, CDR2 FQGNSA. V was pared by 7 bases and J by 9 bases, with 9 bases of the junction left unmatched. The CDR3 extends over 13 amino acids. The CDR3 sequence is CASKNGWGGEQFF. As DNA, the CDR3 is TGTGCCAGCAAGAACGGATGGGGGGGTGAGCAGTTCTTC. The full variable domain, completed using reference TRBV7-2 and TRBJ2-1, is GAGVSQSPSNKVTEKGKDVELRCDPISGHTALYWYRQSLGQGLEFLIYFQGNSAPDKSGLPSDRFSAERTGGSVSTLTIQRTQQEDSAVYLCASKNGWGGEQFFGPGTRLTVL.

This clone was observed once. The rearrangement joins TRBV10-3 to TRBJ2-2; D might be TRBD1 (5 bases). Germline V gene lookup returns CDR1 ENHRY and CDR2 SYGVKD. The CDR3 spans 15 residues. The V end was cut by 10 bases, the J end by 2 bases, with 17 bases between. CDR3 protein: CATGYQGINTGELFF. Written as DNA, the CDR3 is TGTGCCACGGGCTACCAGGGCATCAACACCGGGGAGCTGTTTTTT.